These 15 T cell receptor beta chains came from one sample sequenced in a study of radiotherapy plus CTLA-4 blockade in lung cancer. The assay was immunoSEQ multiplex PCR, and TCRdb's table has in-frame clones only and misses some. In the table there are 55,000 or so clones, 70% to 85% of which are singletons. The sample here was peripheral blood, taken from a patient treated with radiotherapy plus ipilimumab. The source of these receptors is a human donor with non-small cell lung cancer whose response to radiotherapy plus ipilimumab could not be evaluated.

The sample holds a few counts of this clone. The junction departs from the called germline gene at one end, perhaps through a read error. The chain carries TRBV7-2 and TRBJ2-7; D possibly corresponds to TRBD1 (5 bases). CDR1 and CDR2 from the germline V gene are SGHTA and FQGNSA. This CDR3 comprises 14 residues. CDR3 in DNA: TGTTCCAGCAGCCACCTCAGGGTCACGGACGAGCAGTACTTC. Residues: CSSSHLRVTDEQYF.

The chain joins TRBV10-3 to TRBJ2-5, with 8 bases identical to TRBD2. Matching the DNA end better, TRBJ2-7 makes the J call doubtful. Germline V gives CDR1 ENHRY, CDR2 SYGVKD. The CDR3 spans 15 residues. CDR3 nucleotide sequence: TGTGCCATCAGCGCGACTAGCGTTGCCTCCTACGAGCAGTACTTC. This sequence encodes CAISATSVASYEQYF.

The chain uses TRBV7-2 and TRBJ2-1; 10 nucleotides match TRBD1. In germline, CDR1 is SGHTA, CDR2 FQGNSA. The length of the CDR3 is 15 residues. V was pared by 6 bases and J by 4 bases, with 6 bases of the junction left unmatched. The CDR3 nucleotides are TGTGCCAGCAGTCCCGGGACAGGGGCTTACAATGAGCAGTTCTTC. Protein sequence: CASSPGTGAYNEQFF.

The chain has TRBV5-1 and TRBJ2-5; D is unresolved. The CDR3 runs to 13 residues. Germline lookup yields CDR1 SGHRS and CDR2 YFSETQ. The V end was cut by 3 bases, the J end by 1 base, with 7 bases between. CDR3 in amino acids: CASSYSPQETQYF. CDR3 sequence (DNA): TGCGCCAGCAGCTACTCACCCCAAGAGACCCAGTACTTC. The whole variable domain, filled in from reference TRBV5-1 and TRBJ2-5, reads KAGVTQTPRYLIKTRGQQVTLSCSPISGHRSVSWYQQTPGQGLQFLFEYFSETQRNKGNFPGRFSGRQFSNSRSEMNVSTLELGDSALYLCASSYSPQETQYFGPGTRLLVL.

The CDR3 nucleotides read TGTGCCAGCGGCGGAGGGGCCTACGAGCAGTACTTC. Amino acids: CASGGGAYEQYF. The J gene is TRBJ2-7, the V gene TRBV6-6; possible D gene TRBD2, 6 bases. Germline V CDR1 and CDR2: MNHNY, SVGAGI (reference sequence). This CDR3 contains 12 residues. With 8 bases removed from V and 2 bases from J, the gap between germline ends came to 10 bases.

Regarding this clone: Distinct nucleotide sequences in the sample also encode this CDR3. The chain employs TRBV7-2 and TRBJ2-7; the D gene is possibly TRBD2 (7 bases). Germline V gives CDR1 SGHTA, CDR2 FQGNSA. The ends were cut back, 0 bases at V and 3 bases at J, with 9 bases in the middle. CDR3 size: 14 residues. The CDR3 here is CASSLAGGRYEQYF. The CDR3, as DNA: TGTGCCAGCAGCTTAGCCGGGGGGCGCTACGAGCAGTACTTC.

This clone was seen only a few times. The chain uses TRBV5-5 and TRBJ1-5; D not certain. Germline V CDR1 and CDR2: SGHKS, YYEKEE (reference sequence). The CDR3 totals 15 residues. V lost 2 bases to trimming and J lost 0 bases, with 9 bases between them. The CDR3 nucleotides are TGTGCCAGCAGCTTTCTGCGGGGTAGCAATCAGCCCCAGCATTTT. This codes for CASSFLRGSNQPQHF.

The rearrangement joins TRBV19 to TRBJ1-2; 10 bases line up with TRBD1. Trimming at V came to 10 bases and at J to 4 bases, leaving 9 bases not matched to a gene. Germline V gene data show CDR1 as LNHDA and CDR2 as SQIVND (reference sequence). The length of the CDR3 is 14 residues. CDR3 protein: CATLRQGAFYGYTF. The CDR3 coding sequence is TGTGCCACCCTAAGACAGGGGGCGTTCTATGGCTACACCTTC.

The table lists this clone with a count of one. V gene TRBV6-5 combines with J gene TRBJ1-2, with D perhaps TRBD1 (6 bases). This CDR3 spans 11 amino acids. The V end was cut by 6 bases, the J end by 4 bases, with 6 bases between. CDR1 and CDR2 (germline): MNHEY, SVGAGI. The CDR3 here is CASRQGYGYTF. The CDR3 DNA sequence: TGTGCCAGCAGACAGGGCTATGGCTACACCTTC.

The table lists this clone with a few counts. CDR3 DNA sequence: TGTGCCTGGAGGGGACAGGGAGGGAATCAGCCCCAGCATTTT. Translated: CAWRGQGGNQPQHF. This rearrangement joins TRBV30 to TRBJ1-5; the match to TRBD1 covers 9 bases. After removal of 3 bases from V and 4 bases from J, the junction contained 4 bases not matched to a gene. The germline V gene encodes CDR1 GTSNPN and CDR2 SVGIG (reference sequence). The CDR3 spans 14 residues.

This chain uses TRBV29-1 with TRBJ1-1, with D possibly TRBD1 on 6 matching bases. Germline V gene sequence: CDR1 SQVTM, CDR2 ANQGSEA. The CDR3 consists of 14 residues. V shed 5 bases and J shed 2 bases, with 15 bases lying between them. The CDR3 protein is CSVRTRTDNTEAFF. CDR3 bases: TGCAGCGTTCGTACTAGGACAGATAACACTGAAGCTTTCTTT.

The chain joins TRBV4-1 to TRBJ1-2; D is unclear. Germline V CDR1 and CDR2: MGHRA, YSYEKL. CDR3 size: 14 residues. V lost 0 bases to trimming and J lost 5 bases, with 10 bases between them. The CDR3 bases are TGCGCCAGCAGCCAAGAGGGCACCGTTTATGGCTACACCTTC. Its protein product is CASSQEGTVYGYTF.

The chain joins TRBV6-1 to TRBJ2-3; 11 bases map to TRBD2. Germline CDR1 and CDR2: MNHNS and SASEGT. V shed 6 bases, J shed 5 bases, and the junction held 7 bases outside the gene matches. CDR3 length: 15 amino acids. The CDR3 region is CASRAVLAGEDTQYF. As DNA, the CDR3 is TGTGCCAGCAGGGCGGTACTAGCGGGGGAAGATACGCAGTATTTT.

The chain recombines TRBV11-2 with TRBJ1-5, with 8 bases aligning to TRBD1. The CDR3 extends over 14 amino acids. J lost 11 bases, V lost 4 bases, and 10 bases had no gene match. Looked up from germline, CDR1 is SGHAT and CDR2 is FQNNGV. CDR3 region: CASSSPIWTGSQHF. The CDR3 nucleotides read TGTGCCAGCAGCTCGCCCATATGGACAGGGTCCCAGCATTTT.

The table lists this clone with a count of one. V and J are TRBV18 and TRBJ1-1; no definite D call. The germline V and J ends were trimmed by 3 bases and 5 bases, with 13 bases remaining between them. In germline, CDR1 is KGHSH, CDR2 LQKENI. The CDR3 sequence is 14 residues long. The CDR3 loop is CASSPGRLETEAFF. The CDR3 nucleotides read TGTGCCAGCTCACCGGGCAGGTTAGAGACTGAAGCTTTCTTT.